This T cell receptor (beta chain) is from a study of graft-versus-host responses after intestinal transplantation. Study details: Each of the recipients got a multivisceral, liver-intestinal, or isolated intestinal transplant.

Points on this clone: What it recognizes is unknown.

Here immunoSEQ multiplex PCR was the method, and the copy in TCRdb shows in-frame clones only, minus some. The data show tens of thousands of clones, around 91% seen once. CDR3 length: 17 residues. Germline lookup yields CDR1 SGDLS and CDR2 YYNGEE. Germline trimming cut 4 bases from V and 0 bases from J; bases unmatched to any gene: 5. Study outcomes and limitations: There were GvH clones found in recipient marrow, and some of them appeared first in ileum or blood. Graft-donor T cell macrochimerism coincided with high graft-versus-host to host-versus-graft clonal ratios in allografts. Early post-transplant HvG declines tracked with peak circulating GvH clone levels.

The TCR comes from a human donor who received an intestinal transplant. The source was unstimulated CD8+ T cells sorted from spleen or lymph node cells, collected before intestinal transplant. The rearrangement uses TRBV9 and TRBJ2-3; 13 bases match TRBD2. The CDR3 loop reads CASSPGTSGTSTDTQYF. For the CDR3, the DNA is TGTGCCAGCAGCCCGGGGACTAGCGGGACTAGCACAGATACGCAGTATTTT.